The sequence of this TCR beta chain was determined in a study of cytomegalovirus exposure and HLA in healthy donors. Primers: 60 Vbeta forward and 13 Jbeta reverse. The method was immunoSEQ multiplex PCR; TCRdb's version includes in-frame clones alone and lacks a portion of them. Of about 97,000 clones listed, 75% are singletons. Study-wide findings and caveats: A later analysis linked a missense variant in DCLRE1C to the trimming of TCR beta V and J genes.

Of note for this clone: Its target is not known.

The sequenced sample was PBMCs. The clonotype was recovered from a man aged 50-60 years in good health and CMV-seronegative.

CDR3 residues: CASSQHGAVGPYPYEQYF. The CDR3 DNA is TGTGCCAGCAGCCAACATGGGGCAGTCGGACCCTATCCCTACGAGCAGTACTTC. The chain couples TRBV14 to TRBJ2-7, with D maybe TRBD1 (5 bases). The CDR3 is 18 amino acids. Germline V gene lookup returns CDR1 SGHDN and CDR2 FVKESK. Trimming shortened V by 2 bases and J by 2 bases, and 22 bases separated the two germline ends.